A selection of T cell receptor beta chains follows, all from one sample in a study of CD8 T cells in Susac syndrome. MiXCR, applied by TCRdb to the immunoSEQ multiplex PCR reads, yields one record per CDR3 protein. The sample includes about 130,000 distinct CDR3 sequences, roughly 93% of them seen just once. The sequenced material came from CD8+ T cells from PBMCs. These receptors originate from a human donor with multiple sclerosis. Each CDR3 is given with its conserved first and last residue. Only some rows state a clone size, as once, few, many or a class for expanded clones.

TRBJ2-3,NA,TRBV10-3,CAITGGSGSVADTQYF
TRBJ1-2,NA,TRBV6-1,CASIVSPNGGYTF
TRBJ1-5,NA,TRBV5-6,CASSLGTGKPQHF
TRBJ2-2,NA,TRBV3-1,CASSHYPGQDTGELFF
TRBJ1-5,NA,TRBV27,CASSQDTNSNQPQHF
TRBJ1-1,NA,TRBV5-6,CASSIRITGTGPNTEAFF
TRBJ2-1,NA,TRBV19,CASSTQGRDEQFF
TRBJ2-1,once,TRBV27,CASSLWGNEQFF
TRBJ1-2,NA,TRBV29-1,CSEELQGEGGYGYTF
TRBJ1-2,NA,TRBV5-6,CASSLVTGGWYGYTF
TRBJ2-1,NA,TRBV7-7,CASSLDLGAYNEQFF
TRBJ2-5,NA,TRBV27,CASGLGRETQYF
TRBJ2-1,NA,TRBV29-1,CVCLGEDEQFF
TRBJ2-1,NA,TRBV3-1,CASSPLRHEQFF
TRBJ2-1,NA,TRBV7-3,CASSPRLGNEQFF
TRBJ2-5,once,TRBV6-6,CASSYGGGAGETQYF
TRBJ1-6,NA,TRBV19,CASAGTGVFNSPLHF
TRBJ2-7,NA,TRBV5-1,CASSSNPGLGYEQYF
TRBJ2-2,once,TRBV12-3/TRBV12-4,CASERLGPGSDTGELFF
TRBJ2-1,NA,TRBV27,CASSPLGVNTYNEQFF
TRBJ1-2,NA,TRBV4-1,CASSQGQGSSGYTF
TRBJ1-1,NA,TRBV29-1,CSVPPSGPMNTEAFF
TRBJ1-2,once,TRBV15,CATSRDLTGIGVYGYTF
TRBJ2-6,few,TRBV7-9,CASSSLSGANVLTF
TRBJ2-2,NA,TRBV2,CASNGDREIGELFF
TRBJ1-2,NA,TRBV6-5,CASSLTTGTNYGYTF
TRBJ2-3,once,TRBV13,CASSLWSQTGAPEDTQYF
TRBJ2-2,NA,TRBV4-1,CASSQVLKRATGELFF
TRBJ1-5,NA,TRBV20-1,CSNRGRDQPQHF
TRBJ2-1,NA,TRBV11-1,CASSPNLGRAGDNEQFF
TRBJ2-2,NA,TRBV10-3,CAIRNRDRNTGELFF
TRBJ1-2,NA,TRBV11-2,CASSLLGYTF
TRBJ2-7,NA,TRBV11-2,CASSPSPQGVYEQYF
TRBJ2-7,once,TRBV20-1,CSARGSAGPDEQYF
TRBJ1-2,NA,TRBV12-3/TRBV12-4,CASSLGGQGYGYTF
TRBJ1-6,NA,TRBV12-3/TRBV12-4,CASSPGDNSPLHF
TRBJ2-5,NA,TRBV24-1,CATSDWLRGQETQYF
TRBJ1-6,NA,TRBV4-2,CASSPGFNSPLHF
TRBJ1-5,NA,TRBV4-1,CASSIRGVGQPQHF
TRBJ1-1,NA,TRBV30,CAWSVQRDTEAFF
TRBJ1-1,NA,TRBV13,CASSKKGTEAFF
TRBJ2-5,NA,TRBV20-1,CSARDGTSGGPTQYF
TRBJ2-5,NA,TRBV11-1,CASSLRTRQETQYF
TRBJ1-2,once,TRBV7-9,CASSSSDRGRGYTF
TRBJ1-1,NA,TRBV4-2,CASSQAAQGGTEAFF
TRBJ2-4,NA,TRBV11-3,CASSLTGTIAKNIQYF
TRBJ2-1,once,TRBV7-9,CASRLKGGGSYNEQFF
TRBJ1-2,NA,TRBV28,CASSDHKGYTF
TRBJ1-5,NA,TRBV20-1,CSARRGPTYSNQPQHF
TRBJ1-2,NA,TRBV18,CASSPSGSGVYGYGYTF
TRBJ1-2,NA,TRBV6-1,CASSELHGGADGYTF
TRBJ1-5,few,TRBV7-9,CASSPTGGQPQHF
TRBJ1-6,NA,TRBV11-2,CASSLRPGGMPPLHF
TRBJ1-1,NA,TRBV29-1,CSAGVQGAGTEAFF